This passage covers 24 T cell receptor beta chains from one sample sequenced in a study of T cell clonality in common variable immunodeficiency. Data came from immunoSEQ multiplex PCR; TCRdb stores just in-frame clones and leaves some out. Singletons are absent from the sample, which has about 43,000 clones. Sequencing input: peripheral blood mononuclear cells. The receptor source for this set is a person aged 18 to 70 in good health.

This clone has a handful of counts. The CDR3 end lies 3 residues beyond the end of the read and is filled in from the germline J gene. This rearrangement joins TRBV7-3 to TRBJ2-3; D gene unclear. Germline loops: CDR1 SGHTA, CDR2 FQGTGA. This CDR3 has 15 residues. This CDR3 is CASSLQESESQPQYF. CDR3 DNA, as far as it was read: TGTGCCAGCAGCTTACAGGAATCGGAAAGTCAGCCG.

Only a few counts were recorded for this clone. The read falls 3 residues short of the CDR3 end, and the missing part is taken from the germline J gene. The chain combines TRBV7-3 with TRBJ1-2; no definite D call. The germline V gene encodes CDR1 SGHTA and CDR2 FQGTGA. The CDR3 is made up of 15 amino acids. CDR3 DNA, as far as it was read: TGTGCCAGCAGCATCAGCGGGAGCGGCACAGATACC. It codes for CASSISGSGTDT. The whole CDR3 sequence is CASSISGSGTDTYTF. Full variable domain (remainder filled in from reference TRBV7-3 and TRBJ1-2): GAGVSQTPSNKVTEKGKYVELRCDPISGHTALYWYRQSLGQGPEFLIYFQGTGAADDSGLPNDRFFAVRPEGSVSTLKIQRTERGDSAVYLCASSISGSGTDTYTFGSGTRLTVV.

This clone was observed a handful of times. The sequenced fragment ends 3 residues before the CDR3 boundary, so the rest is inferred from the germline J gene. V gene TRBV30 combines with J gene TRBJ1-2; D call uncertain. The CDR3 contains 12 residues. Per germline, CDR1 GTSNPN and CDR2 SVGIG (reference sequence). CDR3 residues: CAWSESSYDYTF. Partial CDR3 DNA: TGTGCCTGGAGTGAGAGCTCCTACGAC.

This clone was observed many times. Read coverage stops 3 residues before the CDR3 terminus; the germline J gene supplies the remainder. The gene calls are TRBV2 and TRBJ1-2; the D gene is possibly TRBD1 (5 bases). The CDR3 extends over 13 amino acids. Germline V gene lookup returns CDR1 SNHLY and CDR2 FYNNEI. The CDR3 here is CASSETRDWGYTF. The CDR3 bases that were read are TGTGCCAGCAGTGAAACCAGGGACTGGGGC.

In this sample, this clone turned up many times. The CDR3 extends 3 residues past the end of the read, so its final part is completed from the germline J gene. The chain joins TRBV5-1 to TRBJ1-3, with 7 bases aligning to TRBD1. Germline V gene lookup returns CDR1 SGHRS and CDR2 YFSETQ. J lost 4 bases, V lost 0 bases, and 4 bases had no gene match. This CDR3 region has 15 residues. Partial CDR3 DNA: TGCGCCAGCAGCTTGGCAGGGGGTTCGGGAAACACC. It encodes CASSLAGGSGNT. The complete CDR3 sequence is CASSLAGGSGNTIYF.

This clone was seen ten or more times. Read data end 3 residues before the CDR3 end; the end is taken from the germline J gene. The chain combines TRBV10-3 with TRBJ2-3; TRBD2 matches 8 bases. The ends lost 0 bases at V and 1 base at J; junction bases unmatched: 0. CDR3 length: 15 residues. Germline V gene sequence: CDR1 ENHRY, CDR2 SYGVKD. The sequenced CDR3 bases are TGTGCCATCAGTGAGTCGACTAGCGGCACAGATACG. As protein: CAISESTSGTDT. The entire CDR3 is CAISESTSGTDTQYF.

This clone was found many times. An end of the junction does not agree with germline; a read error may underlie this. This CDR3 reads CASSLILDSQGTQYF. The sequenced part of the CDR3 DNA is TGTGCCAGCAGCCTCATCCTGGACAGCCAAGGGACC. The rearrangement joins TRBV11-2 to TRBJ2-5; D possibly corresponds to TRBD1 (6 bases). Read data end 3 residues before the CDR3 end; the end is taken from the germline J gene. CDR3 size: 15 residues. From germline, CDR1 is SGHAT and CDR2 FQNNGV.

This clone occurred a few times. The CDR3 end lies 3 residues beyond the end of the read and is filled in from the germline J gene. The chain carries TRBV18 and TRBJ1-1, with D possibly being TRBD1 (6 bases). Per germline, CDR1 KGHSH and CDR2 LQKENI. The CDR3 extends over 13 amino acids. V was clipped by 6 bases and J by 4 bases, with 12 bases between them. The CDR3 loop reads CASSSGVATEAFF. CDR3 bases read: TGTGCCAGCTCTTCAGGGGTGGCCACTGAA. The full variable domain, with the rest looked up from reference TRBV18 and TRBJ1-1, is NAGVMQNPRHLVRRRGQEARLRCSPMKGHSHVYWYRQLPEEGLKFMVYLQKENIIDESGMPKERFSAEFPKEGPSILRIQQVVRGDSAAYFCASSSGVATEAFFGQGTRLTVV.

This clone appeared many times. The sequenced part of the CDR3 DNA is TGTGCCAGCTCACCACGGACACAAGAGACC. Translation gives CASSPRTQET. The CDR3 reads in full as CASSPRTQETQYF. This chain joins TRBV18 and TRBJ2-5, with D tentatively TRBD1 (5 bases). The CDR3 end is not reached by the read, which stops 3 residues before it; the germline J gene fills it in. Trimming stripped 1 base from V and 2 bases from J, with 5 bases between. Germline V gene lookup returns CDR1 KGHSH and CDR2 LQKENI. The CDR3 has 13 residues.

This clone was seen repeatedly, ten times or more. The CDR3 is cut off 3 residues early in the read; its end comes from the germline J gene. The chain joins TRBV29-1 to TRBJ1-1, with 7 positions matching TRBD1. CDR1 and CDR2 from the germline V gene are SQVTM and ANQGSEA. CDR3 size: 12 residues. The V gene end was trimmed by 4 bases and the J gene end by 5 bases; junction bases not matched to a gene: 4. CDR3 protein: CSVALGQTEAFF. Incomplete CDR3 DNA: TGCAGCGTTGCCTTGGGACAGACTGAA.

Ten or more counts support this clone. Read data end 3 residues before the CDR3 end; the end is taken from the germline J gene. V gene TRBV11-2 combines with J gene TRBJ1-1; weak D call: TRBD1 (5 bases). Germline CDR1 reads SGHAT; CDR2 reads FQNNGV. CDR3 length: 12 amino acids. The CDR3 bases that were read are TGTGCCAGCAGCCCCCCGATGGGGGGG. Its protein product is CASSPPMGG. Given in full, the CDR3 is CASSPPMGGAFF.

This clone showed up many times. The read halts 3 residues ahead of the CDR3 end, with the missing end drawn from the germline J gene. V usage is TRBV6-2 or TRBV6-3 and J usage is TRBJ1-4, with D perhaps TRBD1 (5 bases). CDR3 length equals 15 residues. Germline V CDR1 and CDR2: MNHEY, SVGEGT. V lost 6 bases and J lost 2, with 13 bases in between. CDR3 residues: CASRRRGATNEKLFF. The DNA read from the CDR3 is TGTGCCAGCAGGAGACGAGGGGCCACTAATGAAAAA.

The table lists this clone with many counts. The CDR3 is cut off 3 residues early in the read; its end comes from the germline J gene. The gene calls are TRBV20-1 and TRBJ2-3; TRBD1 is a possible D gene (6 bases). This CDR3 has 14 amino acids. Germline CDR1 and CDR2: DFQATT and SNEGSKA (reference sequence). Deletions cut 6 bases from V and 6 bases from J, with 19 bases between. The covered CDR3 bases are TGCAGTGCACCGACACAGGGACGGAGGGATACG. Translating gives CSAPTQGRRDT. The full-length CDR3 reads as CSAPTQGRRDTQYF.

This clone was seen ten or more times. Incomplete CDR3 DNA: TGTGCCAGCAGCGTTGGGACAGGGGGCGCAGATACG. Protein: CASSVGTGGADT. The entire CDR3 is CASSVGTGGADTQYF. The chain has TRBV9 and TRBJ2-3; TRBD1 matches at 12 bases. Read data end 3 residues before the CDR3 end; the end is taken from the germline J gene. The CDR3 is 15 amino acids. Looked up from germline, CDR1 is SGDLS and CDR2 is YYNGEE. The J segment lost 4 bases and the V segment lost 2 bases, leaving 2 bases of the junction unmatched.

Ten or more counts support this clone. The read terminates 3 residues before the CDR3 end, so the remaining end is supplied by the germline J gene. The chain joins TRBV6-1 to TRBJ1-1; 9 nucleotides line up with TRBD1. V lost 1 base to trimming and J lost 0 bases; unmatched junction nucleotides: 6. The CDR3 totals 17 residues. The V gene's germline CDR1 is MNHNS and CDR2 SASEGT. CDR3 sequence: CASSEGDRVPMNTEAFF. CDR3 DNA (partial): TGTGCCAGCAGTGAAGGGGACAGGGTTCCCATGAACACTGAA.

Many counts were recorded for this clone. The sequenced fragment ends 3 residues before the CDR3 boundary, so the rest is inferred from the germline J gene. V gene TRBV19 combines with J gene TRBJ2-1; 10 bases agree with TRBD2. Germline values: CDR1 LNHDA, CDR2 SQIVND (reference sequence). With V trimmed by 4 bases and J by 2 bases, 5 bases remained unmatched. The CDR3 is 16 amino acids. The CDR3: CASSTQAGGTYNEQFF. Partial CDR3 DNA: TGTGCCAGTAGTACACAAGCGGGGGGGACCTACAATGAG.

This clone came up many times. The CDR3 goes on 3 residues after the read ends, and that part is filled in from the germline J gene. The V call is TRBV20-1, the J call TRBJ1-2; the match to TRBD1 covers 8 bases. The CDR3 covers 16 residues. Germline V gene lookup returns CDR1 DFQATT and CDR2 SNEGSKA (reference sequence). Trimming took 4 bases from V and 5 from J; bases not matched to a gene: 15. The CDR3 spells CSATIGSRGRGYGYTF. The covered CDR3 bases are TGCAGTGCTACGATCGGCAGCAGGGGGCGTGGGTATGGC.

This clone has a count of ten or more. The read stops 3 residues short of the end of the CDR3; the missing end is completed from the germline J gene. V and J are TRBV19 and TRBJ2-7; 10 bases match TRBD1. V was pared by 7 bases and J by 2 bases, with 5 bases of the junction left unmatched. The CDR3 sequence is 14 residues long. Germline CDR1 reads LNHDA; CDR2 reads SQIVND (reference sequence). This chain's CDR3 is CASNPDRGAYEQYF. Incomplete CDR3 DNA: TGTGCCAGTAACCCGGACAGGGGGGCCTACGAG.

This clone was seen many times. The read ends 3 residues shy of where the CDR3 ends; the end is completed using the germline J gene. The rearrangement uses TRBV5-4 and TRBJ1-1; TRBD1 matches 8 bases. Germline lookup yields CDR1 SGHNT and CDR2 YYREEE (reference sequence). The length of the CDR3 is 13 residues. Incomplete CDR3 DNA: TGTGCCAGCAGCTTGGAGGCAGGGGGCGAA. Residues: CASSLEAGGE. The full CDR3 protein is CASSLEAGGEAFF.

This clone showed up many times. CDR3 region: CASSLKGGFLEQYF. The covered CDR3 bases are TGCGCCAGCAGCCTAAAGGGTGGGTTCCTCGAG. J is TRBJ2-7 and V is TRBV5-1; D gene uncertain. The sequence runs out 3 residues before the end of the CDR3; the remainder is reconstructed from the germline J gene. V lost 4 bases and J lost 6, with 17 bases in between. Germline V gene lookup returns CDR1 SGHRS and CDR2 YFSETQ. This CDR3 is built from 14 residues.

This clone was seen many times. The read stops 3 residues short of the end of the CDR3; the missing end is completed from the germline J gene. The chain carries TRBV30 and TRBJ1-1; the match to TRBD1 covers 8 bases. The J segment lost 3 bases and the V segment lost 7 bases, leaving 16 bases of the junction unmatched. The CDR3 extends over 16 amino acids. Germline CDR1 and CDR2: GTSNPN and SVGIG (reference sequence). The CDR3 DNA, read in part, is TGTGCCTCCCCCCCCAGGGGGCGAAGGAGTGACACTGAA. It yields the protein CASPPRGRRSDTE. The full-length CDR3 reads as CASPPRGRRSDTEAFF.

This clone has at least ten counts. The read is 3 residues too short to cover the CDR3 end, so that end is filled in from the germline J gene. V and J are TRBV4-1 and TRBJ1-1, with D possibly TRBD1 on 5 matching bases. The CDR3 is 14 residues long. Germline lookup yields CDR1 MGHRA and CDR2 YSYEKL. Between the trimmed V and J ends, which lost 0 bases and 5 bases, there was a span of 10 bases. Incomplete CDR3 DNA: TGCGCCAGCAGCCAAGATCAGGGAACAACTGAA. Translating gives CASSQDQGTTE. The entire CDR3 protein reads CASSQDQGTTEAFF.

This clone occurred many times. The read terminates 3 residues before the CDR3 end, so the remaining end is supplied by the germline J gene. The V call is TRBV11-2, the J call TRBJ2-2; TRBD2 is a possible D gene (5 bases). V was trimmed by 1 base and J by 2 bases, leaving 8 bases between them. The germline gives CDR1 SGHAT, CDR2 FQNNGV. CDR3 length: 15 amino acids. CDR3 bases read: TGTGCCAGCAGCTTAGGGACTCTAAACACCGGGGAG. Amino acid sequence: CASSLGTLNTGE. In full, the CDR3 reads CASSLGTLNTGELFF.

This clone was observed a few times. A much larger clone lies a single base off, so this may be a read error. The sample carries other DNA sequences with the same CDR3. CDR3 DNA, as far as it was read: TGTGCCTGGACCGGGACAGGGGGCGCCTTGAGGGGAAACACA. This translates into CAWTGTGGALRGNT. The complete CDR3 sequence is CAWTGTGGALRGNTIYF. This rearrangement joins TRBV30 to TRBJ1-3; TRBD1 matches 12 bases. Read sequence stops 3 residues before the CDR3 end, and the germline J gene provides the missing end. The CDR3 is made up of 17 amino acids. Germline values: CDR1 GTSNPN, CDR2 SVGIG (reference sequence).